This section outlines one T cell receptor beta chain sequence together with its context. Its matching antigen is unknown. Clones were read by immunoSEQ multiplex PCR, and TCRdb kept only the in-frame ones, dropping some. Of 75,000 to 95,000 clones listed, 70% to 90% are singletons. This sample was taken from a study of T cell responses to AZD1222 COVID-19 vaccine. About the study: Second-dose intervals near 4 or 12 weeks were combined.

General study results and limits: Spike-specific TCR breadth and depth were elevated following two AZD1222 doses. Among vaccine-associated CD4 TCRs, coverage spanned spike, with dominance at 160-218 and 743-854. Clonal diversity was possibly underestimated, and the donors were mostly white British, with more females.

The input for sequencing was peripheral blood, taken on day 0 of AZD1222 vaccination. The receptor was isolated from an adult in good health.

For the CDR3, the DNA is TGTGCCAGCAGTCCAGGGAGGAACACTGAAGCTTTCTTT. Translation gives CASSPGRNTEAFF. The rearrangement links TRBV13 to TRBJ1-1; D is perhaps TRBD1 (5 bases). Deletions cut 6 bases from V and 1 base from J, with 9 bases between. Germline V gene lookup returns CDR1 PRHDT and CDR2 FYEKMQ (reference sequence). CDR3 length: 13 amino acids.